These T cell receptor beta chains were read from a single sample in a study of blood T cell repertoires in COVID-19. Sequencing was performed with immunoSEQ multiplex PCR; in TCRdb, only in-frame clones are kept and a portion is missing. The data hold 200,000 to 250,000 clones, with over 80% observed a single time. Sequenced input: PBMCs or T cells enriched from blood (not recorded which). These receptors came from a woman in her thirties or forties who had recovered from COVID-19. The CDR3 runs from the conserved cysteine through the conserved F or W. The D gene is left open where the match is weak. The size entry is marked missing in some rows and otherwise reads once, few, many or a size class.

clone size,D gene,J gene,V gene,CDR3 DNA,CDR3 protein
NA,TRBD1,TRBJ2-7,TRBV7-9,TGTGCCAGCAGCCCATCCTTGGGACAGGGGACCAACGAGCAGTACTTC,CASSPSLGQGTNEQYF
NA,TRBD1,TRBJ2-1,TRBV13,TGTGCCAGCAGCTTTGCGGGACAGGGGAGCGGGACCCCTTTTAATGAGCAGTTCTTC,CASSFAGQGSGTPFNEQFF
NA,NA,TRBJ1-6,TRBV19,TGTGCCAGTAGCTGGACAAGGGAATCACCCCTCCACTTT,CASSWTRESPLHF
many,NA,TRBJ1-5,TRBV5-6,TGTGCCAGCAGCCCCTATGGCAATCAGCCCCAGCATTTT,CASSPYGNQPQHF
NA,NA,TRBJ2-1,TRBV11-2,TGTGCCAGCAGCTTAGGGTGGGGGCAGGGCACGATCTATGAGCAGTTCTTC,CASSLGWGQGTIYEQFF
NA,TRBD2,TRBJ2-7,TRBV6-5,TGTGCCAGCAGCCCGGGACTAGCTCCCTACGAGCAGTACTTC,CASSPGLAPYEQYF
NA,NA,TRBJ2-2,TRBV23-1,TGCGCCAGCAGTCGACGCGGTATAGGGGAGCTGTTTTTT,CASSRRGIGELFF
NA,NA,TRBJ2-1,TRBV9,TGTGCCAGCAGCGTAGATGTCAGGCCCTACAATGAGCAGTTCTTC,CASSVDVRPYNEQFF
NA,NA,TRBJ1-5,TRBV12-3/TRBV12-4,TGTGCCAGCAGTTCCCCCCGTTTCCCCCAGCATTTT,CASSSPRFPQHF
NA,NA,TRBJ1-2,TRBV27,TGTGCCAGCAGTTTAAACAGGGTGGGTGGCTACACCTTC,CASSLNRVGGYTF
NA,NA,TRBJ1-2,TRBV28,TGTGCCAGCAGAGTCAGGGTACATGGCTACACCTTC,CASRVRVHGYTF
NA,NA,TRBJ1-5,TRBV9,TGTGCCAGCAGCGCCTCCCCACAGGGTTCTCAGCCCCAGCATTTT,CASSASPQGSQPQHF
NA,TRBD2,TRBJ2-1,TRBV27,TGTGCCAGCAGTTTATCGAATAAGCCTAGCGGGAGGGCGGATGAGCAGTTCTTC,CASSLSNKPSGRADEQFF
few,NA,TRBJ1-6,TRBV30,TGTGCCTGGAGTGTTGGAAGGACAGCGAATTCACCCCTCCACTTT,CAWSVGRTANSPLHF
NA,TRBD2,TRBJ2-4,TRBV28,TGTGCCAGCAGTTTAACCGGACTAGCGGGACCAACTCTAGCCAAAAACATTCAGTACTTC,CASSLTGLAGPTLAKNIQYF
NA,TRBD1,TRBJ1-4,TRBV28,TGTGCCAGCAGGCCTGGGACAGGGGGAAATGAAAAACTGTTTTTT,CASRPGTGGNEKLFF
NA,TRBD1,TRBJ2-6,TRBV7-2,TGTGCCAGCAGCGGGGACAGGGCTGGGGCCAACGTCCTGACTTTC,CASSGDRAGANVLTF
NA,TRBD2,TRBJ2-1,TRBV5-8,TGTGCCAGCAGCTCGCCGGGACTAGCGGGATTTAATGAGCAGTTCTTC,CASSSPGLAGFNEQFF
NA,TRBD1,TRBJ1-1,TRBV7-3,TGTGCCAGCAGCTCACAGGGGGCGAACACTGAAGCTTTCTTT,CASSSQGANTEAFF
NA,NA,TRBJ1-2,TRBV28,TGTGCCAGCAGCCGAGCGCTCTATGGCTACACCTTC,CASSRALYGYTF
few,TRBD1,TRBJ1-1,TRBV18,TGTGCCAGCTCACCGGGACAGGATACTGAAGCTTTCTTT,CASSPGQDTEAFF
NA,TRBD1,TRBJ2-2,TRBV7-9,TGTGCCAGCAGCTTGGGACAGGGGGCCGCCGGGGAGCTGTTTTTT,CASSLGQGAAGELFF
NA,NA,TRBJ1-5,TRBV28,TGTGCCAGCAGTTTTATCACCGGGACTATCAGACAGCCCCAGCATTTT,CASSFITGTIRQPQHF
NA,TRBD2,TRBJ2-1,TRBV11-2,TGTGCCAGCAGCTTCAGCGGGGAATCCTACAATGAGCAGTTCTTC,CASSFSGESYNEQFF
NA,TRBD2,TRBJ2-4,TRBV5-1,TGCGCCAGCAGCCTTAGCGGGAGGAGCGAAAACATTCAGTACTTC,CASSLSGRSENIQYF
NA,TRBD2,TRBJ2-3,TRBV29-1,TGCAGCGTTCATACTAGCGGGAGAATAGATACGCAGTATTTT,CSVHTSGRIDTQYF
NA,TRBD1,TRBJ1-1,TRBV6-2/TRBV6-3,TGTGCCAGCAGTTCTGGACAGGGGAACACTGAAGCTTTCTTT,CASSSGQGNTEAFF
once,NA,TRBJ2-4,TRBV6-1,TGTGCCAGCAGTGAAGTCGCCAGGGGAGCCAAAAACATTCAGTACTTC,CASSEVARGAKNIQYF
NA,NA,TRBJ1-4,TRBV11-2,TGTGCCAGCAGCTACACAGGCGGAACTAATGAAAAACTGTTTTTT,CASSYTGGTNEKLFF
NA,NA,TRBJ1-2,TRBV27,TGTGCCAGCAGTTTTATCGATGGCTACACCTTC,CASSFIDGYTF
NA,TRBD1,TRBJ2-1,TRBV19,TGTGCCAGTAGTATAACCGGGACAGGGGTCAATGAGCAGTTCTTC,CASSITGTGVNEQFF
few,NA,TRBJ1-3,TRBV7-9,TGTGCCAGCAGCCCGGGTTCCTCTGGAAACACCATATATTTT,CASSPGSSGNTIYF
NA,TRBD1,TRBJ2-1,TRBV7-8,TGTGCCAGCAGCTTCATTAAGACAGGGACCTACAATGAGCAGTTCTTC,CASSFIKTGTYNEQFF
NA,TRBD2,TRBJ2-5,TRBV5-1,TGCGCCAGCAGCTTGGGTAGCGGGGGGACCCAGTACTTC,CASSLGSGGTQYF
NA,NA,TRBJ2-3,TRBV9,TGTGCCAGCAGCGTAGTAGCCACAGATACGCAGTATTTT,CASSVVATDTQYF
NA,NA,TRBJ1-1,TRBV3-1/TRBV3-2,TGTGCCAGCAGCCAAGATGGAGACACTGAAGCTTTCTTT,CASSQDGDTEAFF
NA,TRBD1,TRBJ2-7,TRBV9,TGTGCCAGCAGCGTGGGACAGGGGCCTTCCTACGAGCAGTACTTC,CASSVGQGPSYEQYF
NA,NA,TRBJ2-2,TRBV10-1,TGCGCCAGCAGTGGAGGTAGCAACACCGGGGAGCTGTTTTTT,CASSGGSNTGELFF
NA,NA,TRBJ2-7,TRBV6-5,TGTGCCACCCGAGCATTCGGGGGCTACGAGCAGTACTTC,CATRAFGGYEQYF
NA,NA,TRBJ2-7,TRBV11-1,TGTGCCAGCAGCTTATTTGCAGGGGCTTCCTACGAGCAGTACTTC,CASSLFAGASYEQYF
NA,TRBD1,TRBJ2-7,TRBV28,TGTGCCAGCAGGGCAGGGGGCCTGTCCTACGAGCAGTACTTC,CASRAGGLSYEQYF
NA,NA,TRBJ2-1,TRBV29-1,TGCAGCGTGGAGGTATACAATGAGCAGTTCTTC,CSVEVYNEQFF
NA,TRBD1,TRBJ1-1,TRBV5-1,TGCGCCAGCAGCTCTCTGGGACAGAGGAACACTGAAGCTTTCTTT,CASSSLGQRNTEAFF
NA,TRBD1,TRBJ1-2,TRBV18,TGTGCCAGCTCACCCGGACAGGGGGATGGCTACACCTTC,CASSPGQGDGYTF
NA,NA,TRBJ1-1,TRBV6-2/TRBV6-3,TGTGCCAGCAGTTACACACTTAGACAGAGCACTGAAGCTTTCTTT,CASSYTLRQSTEAFF
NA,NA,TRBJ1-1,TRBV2,TGTGCCAGCAGTGCTAACACTGAAGCTTTCTTT,CASSANTEAFF
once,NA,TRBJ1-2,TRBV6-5,TGTGCCAGCAGTCGGGGGGATGGCTACACCTTC,CASSRGDGYTF
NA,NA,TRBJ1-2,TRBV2,TGTGCCAGCAGTCCCACGGGGGAGCAGGGCTACACCTTC,CASSPTGEQGYTF
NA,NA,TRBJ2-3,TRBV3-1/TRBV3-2,TGTGCCAGCAGCCGAGGATCAGATACGCAGTATTTT,CASSRGSDTQYF
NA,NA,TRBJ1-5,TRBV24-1,TGTGCCACCAGTGATTTGGAGCATGCCGGTCAGCCCCAGCATTTT,CATSDLEHAGQPQHF
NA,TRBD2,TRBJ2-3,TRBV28,TGTGCCAGCAGTACCCAAACTAGCGGCCAGTGGGGTACGCAGTATTTT,CASSTQTSGQWGTQYF
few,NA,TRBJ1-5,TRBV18,TGTGCCAGCTCACCGGGGCTGAGTAGCAATCAGCCCCAGCATTTT,CASSPGLSSNQPQHF
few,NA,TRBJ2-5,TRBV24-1,TGTGCCACCAGTGGCGGGGATGAGGTTTTAGAGACCCAGTACTTC,CATSGGDEVLETQYF